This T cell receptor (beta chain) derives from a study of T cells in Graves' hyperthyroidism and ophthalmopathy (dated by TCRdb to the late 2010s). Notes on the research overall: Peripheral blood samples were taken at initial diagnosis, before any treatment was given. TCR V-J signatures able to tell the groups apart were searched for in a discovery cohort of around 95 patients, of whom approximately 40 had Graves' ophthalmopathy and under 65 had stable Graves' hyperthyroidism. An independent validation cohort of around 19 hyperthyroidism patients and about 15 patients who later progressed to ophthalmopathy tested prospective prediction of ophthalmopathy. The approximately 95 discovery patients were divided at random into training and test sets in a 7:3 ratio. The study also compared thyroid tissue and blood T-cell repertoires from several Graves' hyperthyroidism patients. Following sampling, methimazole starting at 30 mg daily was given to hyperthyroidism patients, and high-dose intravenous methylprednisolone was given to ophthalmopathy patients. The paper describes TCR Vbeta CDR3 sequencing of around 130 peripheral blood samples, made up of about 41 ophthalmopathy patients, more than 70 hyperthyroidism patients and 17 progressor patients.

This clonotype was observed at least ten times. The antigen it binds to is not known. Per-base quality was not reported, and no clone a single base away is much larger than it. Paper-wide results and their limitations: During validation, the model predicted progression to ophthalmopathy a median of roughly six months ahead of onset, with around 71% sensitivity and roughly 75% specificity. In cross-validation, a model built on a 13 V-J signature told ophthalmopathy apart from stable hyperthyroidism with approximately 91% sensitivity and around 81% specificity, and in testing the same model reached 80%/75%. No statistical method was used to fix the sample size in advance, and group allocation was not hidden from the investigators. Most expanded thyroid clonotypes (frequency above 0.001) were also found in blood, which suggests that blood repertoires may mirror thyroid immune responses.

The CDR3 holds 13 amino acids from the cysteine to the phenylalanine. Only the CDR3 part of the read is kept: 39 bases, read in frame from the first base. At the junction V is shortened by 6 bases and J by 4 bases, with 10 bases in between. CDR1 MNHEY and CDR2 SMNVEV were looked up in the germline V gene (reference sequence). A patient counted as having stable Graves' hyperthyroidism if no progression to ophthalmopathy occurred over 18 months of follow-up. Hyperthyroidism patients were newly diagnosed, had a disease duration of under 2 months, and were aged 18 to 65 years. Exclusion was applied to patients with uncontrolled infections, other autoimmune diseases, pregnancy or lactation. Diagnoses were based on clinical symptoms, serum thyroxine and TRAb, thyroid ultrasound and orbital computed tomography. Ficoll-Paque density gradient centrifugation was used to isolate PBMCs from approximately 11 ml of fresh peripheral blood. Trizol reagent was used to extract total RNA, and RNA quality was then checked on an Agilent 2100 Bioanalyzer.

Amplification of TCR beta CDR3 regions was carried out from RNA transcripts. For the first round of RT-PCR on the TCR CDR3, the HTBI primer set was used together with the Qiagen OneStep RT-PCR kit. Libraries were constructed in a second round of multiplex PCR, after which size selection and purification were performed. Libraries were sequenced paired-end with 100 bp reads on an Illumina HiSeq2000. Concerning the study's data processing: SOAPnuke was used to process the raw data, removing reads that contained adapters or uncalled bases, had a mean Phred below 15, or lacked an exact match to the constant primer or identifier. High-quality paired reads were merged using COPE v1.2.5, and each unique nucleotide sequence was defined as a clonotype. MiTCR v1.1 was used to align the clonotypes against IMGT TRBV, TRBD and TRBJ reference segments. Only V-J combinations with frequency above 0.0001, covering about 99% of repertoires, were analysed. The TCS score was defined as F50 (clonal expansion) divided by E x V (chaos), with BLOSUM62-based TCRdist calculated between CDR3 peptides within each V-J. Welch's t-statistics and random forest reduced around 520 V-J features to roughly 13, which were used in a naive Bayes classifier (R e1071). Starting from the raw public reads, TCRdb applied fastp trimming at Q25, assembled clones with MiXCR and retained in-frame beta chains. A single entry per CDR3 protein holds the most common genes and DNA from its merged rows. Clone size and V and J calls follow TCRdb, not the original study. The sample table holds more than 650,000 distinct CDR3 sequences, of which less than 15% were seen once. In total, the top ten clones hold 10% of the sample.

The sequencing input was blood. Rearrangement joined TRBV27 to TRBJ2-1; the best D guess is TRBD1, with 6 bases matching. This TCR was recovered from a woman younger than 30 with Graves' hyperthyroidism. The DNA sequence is TGTGCCAGCAGCACAGGGATATACAATGAGCAGTTCTTC. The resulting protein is CASSTGIYNEQFF.